The source of this TCR beta chain is a study of brain T cells in children with intractable seizures. The germline V gene encodes CDR1 LNHNV and CDR2 YYDKDF (reference sequence). The CDR3 is 17 amino acids. J gave up 2 bases and V 0 bases, and 2 bases lay outside the gene matches. Specified time point: blood from clinic visit 5 months post-surgery; TSC patient then seizure free. Only cases whose brain tissue showed the highest T cell transcript signatures were sequenced. Patients received at least one anti-epileptic drug before surgery. Assay used: immunoSEQ multiplex PCR; TCRdb lists only in-frame clones, some missing. This table has a few hundred thousand clones, 93% appearing once.

This clonotype originated in a boy in the first two years of life with tuberous sclerosis and intractable seizures. V and J are TRBV15 and TRBJ2-1, with 12 bases fitting TRBD2. Here the sequenced sample was peripheral blood, taken 4 to 5 months after surgery. CDR3 loop: CATSRDLAGGPYNEQFF. In nucleotides, the CDR3 is TGTGCCACCAGCAGAGATCTAGCGGGGGGGCCCTACAATGAGCAGTTCTTC.